These 21 T cell receptor beta chains originate from one sample sequenced in a study of T cell repertoires in cytomegalovirus infection. Their antigens are not known. TCRdb reprocessed the reads with MiXCR, giving one entry per CDR3 protein. The table includes around 300,000 distinct CDR3 sequences, around 20% detected once. The material sequenced was cultured PBMCs, taken from culture after CMV antigen stimulation. The receptor set was obtained from a human donor in good health (CMV status not recorded). Some clones in this sample may be carry-over from other donors' samples.

The CDR3 bases are TGTGCCAGCAGCCCGAAGGGGGGAGGGGCCTACAATGAGCAGTTCTTC. It is translated as CASSPKGGGAYNEQFF. The gene calls are TRBV7-9 and TRBJ2-1; maybe TRBD2 (7 bases). Germline CDR1 reads SEHNR; CDR2 reads FQNEAQ (reference sequence). CDR3 length: 16 amino acids. Trimming cost V 5 bases and J 2 bases, with 16 bases left between them. The full variable domain, completed using reference TRBV7-9 and TRBJ2-1, is DTGVSQNPRHKITKRGQNVTFRCDPISEHNRLYWYRQTLGQGPEFLTYFQNEAQLEKSRLLSDRFSAERPKGSFSTLEIQRTEQGDSAMYLCASSPKGGGAYNEQFFGPGTRLTVL.

CDR3 amino acids: CASSSRDYGFEQFF. DNA of the CDR3: TGTGCCAGCAGTTCCCGGGACTACGGTTTTGAGCAGTTCTTC. The chain carries TRBV6-2 or TRBV6-3 and TRBJ2-1, with 7 bases lining up with TRBD2. The junction had 9 bases not matched to a gene; V was cut back by 4 bases and J by 9 bases. The germline V gene encodes CDR1 MNHEY and CDR2 SVGEGT. This CDR3 has 14 amino acids.

The sample holds a few counts of this clonotype. The chain is built from TRBV6-2 or TRBV6-3 and TRBJ2-1; D unclear. The CDR3 loop spans 13 amino acids. The V gene's germline CDR1 is MNHEY and CDR2 SVGEGT. With 5 bases removed from V and 9 bases from J, the gap between germline ends came to 14 bases. CDR3 nucleotide sequence: TGTGCCAGCAGTCTCTTACCTAGAAGTGAGCAGTTCTTC. It is translated as CASSLLPRSEQFF.

This clonotype came up many times. The V call is TRBV7-2, the J call TRBJ1-1; tentatively, D is TRBD1 (5 bases). Between the trimmed V and J ends, which lost 5 bases and 5 bases, there was a span of 12 bases. The CDR3 sequence is 13 residues long. The V gene's germline CDR1 is SGHTA and CDR2 FQGNSA. DNA for the CDR3: TGTGCCAGCAGCCGATACCGGGGGACTGAAGCTTTCTTT. Amino acids: CASSRYRGTEAFF.

This CDR3 is CSAGTAHTGELFF. In DNA, the CDR3 is TGCAGCGCTGGGACAGCCCACACCGGGGAGCTGTTTTTT. The chain joins TRBV29-1 to TRBJ2-2; 7 bases match TRBD1. Trimming at V came to 7 bases and at J to 3 bases, leaving 5 bases not matched to a gene. This CDR3 has 13 amino acids. In germline, CDR1 is SQVTM, CDR2 ANQGSEA.

This clonotype was observed a few times. The chain carries TRBV10-3 and TRBJ1-2; a weak D match, TRBD1 (6 bases). Germline V gene lookup returns CDR1 ENHRY and CDR2 SYGVKD. V was trimmed by 2 bases and J by 6 bases, leaving 19 bases between them. CDR3 length: 16 residues. CDR3 in DNA: TGTGCCATCAGTGAGGAAGTCGGCAGGGGAGGCAATGGCTACACCTTC. Translating it yields CAISEEVGRGGNGYTF.

In its sample, this clonotype was seen once. Just one base apart from a much larger clone, this may be a read error. The rearrangement joins TRBV6-5 to TRBJ2-5; 8 positions match TRBD1. The CDR3 sequence is 15 residues long. The germline V gene encodes CDR1 MNHEY and CDR2 SVGAGI. CDR3 nucleotide sequence: TGTGCCAGCATTTACGGCAGGGGGCCCGGGGAGACCCAGTACTTC. As protein: CASIYGRGPGETQYF.

This chain links TRBV18 with TRBJ2-1; D call uncertain. CDR3 size: 14 residues. V was pared by 6 bases and J by 5 bases, with 14 bases between. CDR1 is KGHSH, CDR2 LQKENI, per germline. CDR3 residues: CASSLSTQNNEQFF. The CDR3 DNA is TGTGCCAGCTCCCTTTCCACACAAAACAATGAGCAGTTCTTC.

Details on this clonotype: Sequence at one end of the junction differs from germline and may be a read error. The rearrangement joins TRBV6-2 or TRBV6-3 to TRBJ2-3, with TRBD2 identical over 9 bases. Germline lookup yields CDR1 MNHEY and CDR2 SVGEGT. The CDR3 runs to 14 residues. The CDR3 sequence: CASSQLAGTDTQYF. In DNA, the CDR3 is TGTGCCAGCAGTCAACTAGCGGGCACCGATACGCAGTATTTT.

The chain employs TRBV19 and TRBJ2-1, with TRBD2 matching over 8 bases. Germline lookup yields CDR1 LNHDA and CDR2 SQIVND (reference sequence). The CDR3 extends over 16 amino acids. Trimming at V came to 6 bases and at J to 4 bases, leaving 11 bases not matched to a gene. CDR3 loop: CASSPPGKREYNEQFF. Here the CDR3 DNA reads TGTGCCAGTAGCCCACCCGGGAAGCGGGAGTACAATGAGCAGTTCTTC.

In this sample, this clonotype turned up a few times. The chain joins TRBV2 to TRBJ2-1; D ambiguous. The length of the CDR3 is 14 residues. The V and J ends lost 6 bases and 10 bases respectively, with 19 bases between them. Germline assignment: CDR1 SNHLY and CDR2 FYNNEI. The CDR3 region is CASRLTPPPGEQFF. The CDR3 DNA sequence: TGTGCCAGCAGACTGACTCCCCCGCCCGGGGAGCAGTTCTTC.

This clonotype appeared many times. The V gene is TRBV7-2, the J gene TRBJ2-7, with a possible D match to TRBD1 (5 bases). V was clipped by 1 base and J by 7 bases, with 11 bases between them. The CDR3 has 13 residues. Germline V gene data show CDR1 as SGHTA and CDR2 as FQGNSA. CDR3 bases: TGTGCCAGCAGCTTAGGACAGCTGAGGGAGCAGTACTTC. Its translation: CASSLGQLREQYF.

This clonotype was counted at least ten times. The chain combines TRBV7-2 with TRBJ1-5, with 8 positions matching TRBD1. Germline V gene lookup returns CDR1 SGHTA and CDR2 FQGNSA. V shed 2 bases, J shed 6 bases, and the junction held 6 bases outside the gene matches. CDR3 length: 15 amino acids. As DNA, the CDR3 is TGTGCCAGCAGCTTACAGTCAGGGGGCGGTCAGCCCCAGCATTTT. Amino acid sequence: CASSLQSGGGQPQHF.

The chain has TRBV29-1 and TRBJ2-1; no reliable D call. V lost 3 bases, J lost 8 bases, and 8 bases lay in between. CDR1 is SQVTM, CDR2 ANQGSEA, per germline. CDR3 length equals 11 residues. CDR3: CSVDVDDEQFF. The CDR3 DNA reads as TGCAGCGTTGATGTGGACGATGAGCAGTTCTTC.

This clonotype occurred many times. The genes are TRBV7-8 and TRBJ2-5; D possibly corresponds to TRBD2 (6 bases). The CDR3 totals 15 residues. Germline CDR1 is SGHVS and CDR2 is FQNEAQ. Trimming cost V 5 bases and J 2 bases, with 15 bases left between them. CDR3 DNA sequence: TGTGCCAGCAGCCACGAGGGCCGGGGGCAAGAGACCCAGTACTTC. Translation: CASSHEGRGQETQYF.

This clonotype turned up a few times. This rearrangement joins TRBV6-2 or TRBV6-3 to TRBJ2-7; D might be TRBD1 or TRBD2, each matching 5 bases. V was clipped by 6 bases and J by 6 bases, with 18 bases between them. The germline V gene encodes CDR1 MNHEY and CDR2 SVGEGT. This CDR3 is built from 14 residues. CDR3 DNA: TGTGCCAGCAGCCACTCAATTACAGGACTCGAGCAGTACGTC. Encoded protein: CASSHSITGLEQYV.

This clonotype was seen a handful of times. This chain joins TRBV28 and TRBJ2-2; D gene uncertain. V gave up 1 base and J gave up 6 bases, with 15 bases separating them. CDR3 size: 16 residues. Germline V CDR1 and CDR2: MDHEN, SYDVKM. For the CDR3, the DNA is TGTGCCAGCAGTTTATCCCCAGGCGGCCCCGCCGGGGAGCTGTTTTTT. This encodes CASSLSPGGPAGELFF.

The rearrangement joins TRBV5-1 to TRBJ2-1; 12 bases map to TRBD2. With 4 bases clipped from V and 7 bases from J, the junction kept 9 bases outside the gene matches. This CDR3 is 16 amino acids long. Germline V gene lookup returns CDR1 SGHRS and CDR2 YFSETQ. In DNA, the CDR3 is TGCGCCAGCAGCCCGTCCACTAGCGGGAGGTTGAATGAGCAGTTCTTC. Translated, it gives CASSPSTSGRLNEQFF.

The chain couples TRBV29-1 to TRBJ2-7, with D tentatively TRBD2 (6 bases). The CDR3 spans 12 residues. V was clipped by 3 bases and J by 3 bases, with 9 bases between them. In germline, CDR1 is SQVTM, CDR2 ANQGSEA. The CDR3 here is CSVEEGIYEQYF. CDR3 bases: TGCAGCGTTGAGGAGGGGATCTACGAGCAGTACTTC.

This clonotype was counted only a few times. This chain connects TRBV29-1 to TRBJ2-1, with no clear D. Germline V gives CDR1 SQVTM, CDR2 ANQGSEA. The CDR3 has 12 amino acids. V lost 6 bases and J 3 bases, leaving 9 bases between the germline ends. CDR3 coding DNA: TGCAGCGTACGTTCGGGCTACAATGAGCAGTTCTTC. Translating gives CSVRSGYNEQFF.

This clonotype was detected ten times or more. V is TRBV5-6 and J is TRBJ2-7; possible D gene TRBD2, 6 bases. CDR1 is SGHDT, CDR2 YYEEEE, per germline. This CDR3 has 16 residues. Trimming took off 4 bases at V and 1 base at J, with 18 bases between the two ends. The CDR3: CASSQIRGRRSYEQYF. The CDR3 coding sequence is TGTGCCAGCAGCCAAATTAGAGGGAGGAGGTCCTACGAGCAGTACTTC. The entire variable domain, with the rest obtained from reference TRBV5-6 and TRBJ2-7, is as follows: DAGVTQSPTHLIKTRGQQVTLRCSPKSGHDTVSWYQQALGQGPQFIFQYYEEEERQRGNFPDRFSGHQFPNYSSELNVNALLLGDSALYLCASSQIRGRRSYEQYFGPGTRLTVT.